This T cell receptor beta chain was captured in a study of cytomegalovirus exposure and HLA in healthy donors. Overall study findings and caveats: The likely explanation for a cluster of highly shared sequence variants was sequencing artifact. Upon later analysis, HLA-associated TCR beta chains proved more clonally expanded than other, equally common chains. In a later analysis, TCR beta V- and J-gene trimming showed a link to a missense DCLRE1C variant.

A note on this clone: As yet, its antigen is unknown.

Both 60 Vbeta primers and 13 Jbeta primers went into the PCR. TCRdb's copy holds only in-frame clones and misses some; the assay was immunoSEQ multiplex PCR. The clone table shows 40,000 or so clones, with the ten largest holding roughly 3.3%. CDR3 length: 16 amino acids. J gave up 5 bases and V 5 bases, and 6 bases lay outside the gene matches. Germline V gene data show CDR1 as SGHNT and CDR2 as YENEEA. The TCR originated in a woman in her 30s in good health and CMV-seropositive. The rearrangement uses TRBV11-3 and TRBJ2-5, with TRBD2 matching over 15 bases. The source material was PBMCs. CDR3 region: CASSPGTSGGTETQYF. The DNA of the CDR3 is TGTGCCAGCAGCCCGGGGACTAGCGGGGGGACGGAGACCCAGTACTTC. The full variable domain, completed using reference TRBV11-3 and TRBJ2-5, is EAGVVQSPRYKIIEKKQPVAFWCNPISGHNTLYWYLQNLGQGPELLIRYENEEAVDDSQLPKDRFSAERLKGVDSTLKIQPAELGDSAVYLCASSPGTSGGTETQYFGPGTRLLVL.